Shown below are 13 T cell receptor beta chains from a single sample sequenced in a study of graft-versus-host responses after intestinal transplantation. Sequencing was performed with immunoSEQ multiplex PCR; in TCRdb, only in-frame clones are kept and a portion is missing. This sample has roughly 100,000 clones, with approximately 84% found just once. These TCRs' antigens remain unknown. The material was unstimulated CD4+ T cells sorted from spleen or lymph node cells, obtained before intestinal transplant. These receptors were obtained from a human donor who received an intestinal transplant.

The rearrangement joins TRBV19 to TRBJ2-7; TRBD2 matches at 8 bases. The CDR3 length is 16 residues. Germline V gene lookup returns CDR1 LNHDA and CDR2 SQIVND (reference sequence). Trimming cost V 4 bases and J 2 bases; bases outside gene matches: 10. The DNA for the CDR3 is TGTGCCAGTAGTACACCGCGGGGGGTCCAAGCCTACGAGCAGTACTTC. Amino acid sequence: CASSTPRGVQAYEQYF.

The rearrangement joins TRBV6-5 to TRBJ2-2, with 9 positions matching TRBD1. The CDR3 has 14 amino acids. CDR1 MNHEY and CDR2 SVGAGI come from the germline V gene. Trimming at V came to 6 bases and at J to 5 bases, leaving 4 bases not matched to a gene. CDR3 in DNA: TGTGCCAGCAGGCCGGGACAGGGTACCGGGGAGCTGTTTTTT. As protein: CASRPGQGTGELFF.

The V call is TRBV5-4, the J call TRBJ2-7; D may match TRBD1 or TRBD2 (5 bases each). Germline lookup yields CDR1 SGHNT and CDR2 YYREEE (reference sequence). This CDR3 comprises 14 residues. The V gene lost 4 bases and the J gene lost 1 base, with 12 bases spanning the gap. The CDR3 coding sequence is TGTGCCAGCAGCAAGGGACCTACATCCTACGAGCAGTACTTC. As protein: CASSKGPTSYEQYF.

The chain carries TRBV7-2 and TRBJ2-1; D unresolved. Germline-derived CDR1 and CDR2 are SGHTA and FQGNSA. With 5 bases removed from V and 4 bases from J, the gap between germline ends came to 9 bases. The CDR3 is 13 residues long. The CDR3 nucleotides read TGTGCCAGCAGCCGCCTGGGATACAATGAGCAGTTCTTC. Translation: CASSRLGYNEQFF.

CDR3 bases: TGCGCCAGCAGTCAATCGCAGTACCAAGAGACCCAGTACTTC. As protein: CASSQSQYQETQYF. This chain links TRBV23-1 with TRBJ2-5; D is uncertain. TRBV23-1 qualifies as an ORF whose function is uncertain. V was cut by 0 bases and J by 0 bases, with 5 bases left in between. CDR3 length equals 14 residues.

This sequence joins TRBV29-1 and TRBJ2-5, with 10 bases matching TRBD1. The germline gives CDR1 SQVTM, CDR2 ANQGSEA. Germline trimming cut 7 bases from V and 5 bases from J; bases unmatched to any gene: 7. The CDR3 has 13 amino acids. The CDR3 sequence is CSAGDRGRETQYF. The CDR3 coding sequence is TGCAGCGCCGGTGACAGGGGGCGCGAGACCCAGTACTTC.

The chain couples TRBV7-6 to TRBJ1-1; 7 nucleotides agree with TRBD1. V shed 1 base, J shed 6 bases, and the junction held 11 bases outside the gene matches. The CDR3 consists of 16 residues. CDR1 SGHVS and CDR2 FNYEAQ come from the germline V gene. The CDR3 protein is CASSLEILDRAPEAFF. Written as DNA, the CDR3 is TGTGCCAGCAGCTTAGAAATATTAGACAGGGCCCCTGAAGCTTTCTTT.

The chain couples TRBV6-1 to TRBJ2-7; D uncertain. Trimming took off 2 bases at V and 2 bases at J, with 7 bases between the two ends. The CDR3 runs 13 residues. Germline V gene lookup returns CDR1 MNHNS and CDR2 SASEGT. The CDR3 DNA reads as TGTGCCAGCAGTGAACGGCAGGCCTACGAGCAGTACTTC. Encoded protein: CASSERQAYEQYF.

This chain links TRBV4-1 with TRBJ1-3; no firm D call. V lost 2 bases and J lost 3, with 2 bases in between. The V gene's germline CDR1 is MGHRA and CDR2 YSYEKL. This CDR3 comprises 12 residues. CDR3 amino acids: CASSQLGNTIYF. CDR3 coding DNA: TGCGCCAGCAGCCAACTTGGAAACACCATATATTTT.

The rearrangement joins TRBV5-1 to TRBJ2-7, with D perhaps being TRBD1 or TRBD2 (6 bases each). The CDR3 length is 16 residues. V was trimmed by 4 bases and J by 1 base, leaving 18 bases between them. Germline V gene lookup returns CDR1 SGHRS and CDR2 YFSETQ. CDR3: CASSGGPGGGSYEQYF. CDR3 sequence (DNA): TGCGCCAGCAGCGGGGGGCCCGGGGGTGGGTCCTACGAGCAGTACTTC.

This clone was detected only once. This chain uses TRBV5-4 with TRBJ1-4; 8 nucleotides line up with TRBD1. V lost 2 bases, J lost 8 bases, and 5 bases stayed unmatched. The CDR3 is 14 residues long. The germline gives CDR1 SGHNT, CDR2 YYREEE (reference sequence). CDR3 DNA: TGTGCCAGCAGCTTTGGGACAGGAGGGGAAAAACTGTTTTTT. It translates to CASSFGTGGEKLFF.

The chain uses TRBV12-5 and TRBJ1-5, with unresolved D. The germline V and J ends were trimmed by 5 bases and 0 bases, with 23 bases remaining between them. CDR3 length: 19 residues. Germline lookup yields CDR1 LGHNT and CDR2 FRNRAP. The chain's CDR3 is CASGETVRGFGFSNQPQHF. The CDR3 DNA is TGTGCTAGTGGTGAAACAGTCAGAGGGTTCGGGTTTAGCAATCAGCCCCAGCATTTT.

V gene TRBV4-1 combines with J gene TRBJ2-5, with D possibly matching TRBD1 (7 bases). This CDR3 region has 16 residues. From germline, CDR1 is MGHRA and CDR2 YSYEKL. V dropped 0 bases and J dropped 6 bases, with 17 bases sitting between them. In DNA, the CDR3 is TGCGCCAGCAGCCAAGAGTCGGCAGGGGGGACAAAGACCCAGTACTTC. Translated: CASSQESAGGTKTQYF.